One sample yielded the 9 T cell receptor beta chains listed below, sequenced in a study of early stage breast cancer tumors. Some clones are missing from TCRdb's copy, which holds only in-frame ones; the method was immunoSEQ multiplex PCR. There are tens of thousands of clones in the sample; just under 75% occur only once, and roughly 4.5% lies in the top ten. Sequenced: blood. The receptors originated from a person aged 40 to 50 with breast cancer.

The V and J genes are TRBV7-3 and TRBJ2-2; 8 positions match TRBD1. Germline V CDR1 and CDR2: SGHTA, FQGTGA. J gave up 6 bases and V 5 bases, and 14 bases lay outside the gene matches. This CDR3 region has 17 residues. Here the CDR3 reads CASSPRPGAGGAGELFF. The CDR3 region has the DNA TGTGCCAGCAGCCCCAGACCCGGTGCAGGGGGCGCCGGGGAGCTGTTTTTT.

The chain has TRBV4-1 and TRBJ2-3; 11 nucleotides match TRBD2. The CDR3 is 19 residues long. Germline V lookup: CDR1 MGHRA, CDR2 YSYEKL. Trimming cost V 0 bases and J 2 bases; bases outside gene matches: 10. Here the CDR3 DNA reads TGCGCCAGCAGCCAAGATAGCTTAGCGGGAGGGCCGGACACAGATACGCAGTATTTT. Protein: CASSQDSLAGGPDTDTQYF.

In its sample, this clone was seen once. The rearrangement links TRBV7-7 to TRBJ2-5; 12 bases line up with TRBD2. Per the germline V gene, CDR1 is SSHAT and CDR2 is FNYEAQ (reference sequence). The J segment lost 11 bases and the V segment lost 1 base, leaving 5 bases of the junction unmatched. The CDR3 contains 14 residues. CDR3 loop: CASSLGLAGALQYF. DNA of the CDR3: TGTGCCAGCAGCTTAGGACTAGCGGGAGCCCTTCAGTACTTC.

This rearrangement joins TRBV7-8 to TRBJ2-3; 7 bases align to TRBD2. Trimming cost V 1 base and J 7 bases; bases outside gene matches: 14. CDR3 size: 17 residues. Germline CDR1 SGHVS, CDR2 FQNEAQ. CDR3 residues: CASSLVRTRILKNTQYF. CDR3 nucleotides: TGTGCCAGCAGCTTAGTGAGGACTAGGATACTTAAAAATACGCAGTATTTT.

This rearrangement joins TRBV7-9 to TRBJ2-5; perhaps D is TRBD1 or TRBD2 (5 bases each). This CDR3 comprises 15 residues. Germline CDR1 and CDR2: SEHNR and FQNEAQ (reference sequence). V gave up 5 bases and J gave up 5 bases, with 18 bases separating them. The CDR3 DNA is TGTGCCAGCAGCCTTAGAGGGGAGAGAATGGAGACCCAGTACTTC. It encodes CASSLRGERMETQYF.

This rearrangement joins TRBV6-1 to TRBJ2-2; D possibly corresponds to TRBD1 (6 bases). The CDR3 contains 15 residues. The ends were cut back, 6 bases at V and 7 bases at J, with 18 bases in the middle. Germline CDR1 MNHNS, CDR2 SASEGT. The CDR3 coding sequence is TGTGCCAGCAGCGACTCAAGGACAGTGGGCGGGGAGCTGTTTTTT. Its translation is CASSDSRTVGGELFF.

The genes are TRBV11-3 and TRBJ2-2, with TRBD1 identical over 7 bases. The CDR3 loop spans 15 amino acids. Germline loops: CDR1 SGHNT, CDR2 YENEEA. The junction had 4 bases not matched to a gene; V was cut back by 2 bases and J by 4 bases. The CDR3 loop reads CASSLYRQGTGELFF. In DNA, the CDR3 is TGTGCCAGCAGCTTATATAGACAGGGCACCGGGGAGCTGTTTTTT.

CDR3 coding DNA: TGTGCTAGTGGTTTGCGGAGCACCGGGGAGCTGTTTTTT. Protein product: CASGLRSTGELFF. The rearrangement uses TRBV12-5 and TRBJ2-2; D is undetermined. V lost 2 bases, J lost 4 bases, and 5 bases lay in between. The CDR3 has 13 amino acids. The germline CDR1 and CDR2 sequences are LGHNT and FRNRAP.

The gene calls are TRBV30 and TRBJ2-1, with TRBD2 matching 12 bases. The trim removed 0 bases at V and 6 bases at J, leaving 3 bases unmatched. This CDR3 has 15 amino acids. CDR1 and CDR2 from the germline V gene are GTSNPN and SVGIG (reference sequence). The CDR3 loop is CAWSVPSGGGNEQFF. In DNA, the CDR3 is TGTGCCTGGAGTGTACCTAGCGGGGGGGGCAATGAGCAGTTCTTC.